The rows below give T cell receptor beta chains drawn from one sample of a study of CD8 T cells in Susac syndrome. MiXCR, run by TCRdb on the immunoSEQ multiplex PCR reads, gives a single entry per CDR3 protein. The profile shows fewer than 150,000 distinct CDR3 sequences, around nine tenths of them singletons. The sample was CD8+ T cells from PBMCs. The receptors come from a human donor with multiple sclerosis. Each CDR3 is given with its conserved first and last residue. The D gene is left open where the match is weak. Rows may omit the clone size; those that give it use once, few, many or a size class.

CDR3 | DNA | J | V | D | size
CASSQRWTHTGELFF | TGTGCCAGCAGCCAACGTTGGACCCACACCGGGGAGCTGTTTTTT | TRBJ2-2 | TRBV14 | . | .
CASSGGLANEQFF | TGTGCCAGCAGTGGGGGACTAGCCAATGAGCAGTTCTTC | TRBJ2-1 | TRBV28 | TRBD2 | .
CASSLSFIGPQHF | TGTGCCAGCAGTTTGTCTTTTATTGGGCCCCAGCATTTT | TRBJ1-5 | TRBV27 | . | .
CASAGRGTNTEAFF | TGTGCCAGTGCTGGCAGGGGGACTAACACTGAAGCTTTCTTT | TRBJ1-1 | TRBV19 | TRBD1 | .
CASSQVLAGRDEQYF | TGCGCCAGCAGCCAAGTACTAGCGGGACGAGACGAGCAGTACTTC | TRBJ2-7 | TRBV4-3 | TRBD2 | .
CASSSGTGVPEAFF | TGTGCCAGCAGCTCCGGGACAGGGGTACCCGAAGCTTTCTTT | TRBJ1-1 | TRBV5-4 | TRBD1 | .
CASTRDEQETQYF | TGTGCCAGCACGCGGGACGAGCAAGAGACCCAGTACTTC | TRBJ2-5 | TRBV7-9 | . | .
CASSTPLQVQGGYTF | TGCGCCAGCAGTACCCCCCTTCAGGTCCAGGGTGGCTACACCTTC | TRBJ1-2 | TRBV23-1 | . | .
CASSPTGVGTEAFF | TGTGCCAGCAGCCCGACAGGGGTCGGCACTGAAGCTTTCTTT | TRBJ1-1 | TRBV4-2 | TRBD1 | .
CASSPEVLAYNEQFF | TGTGCCAGCTCACCTGAGGTCCTTGCCTACAATGAGCAGTTCTTC | TRBJ2-1 | TRBV18 | . | .
CASSWAVGTYEQYF | TGTGCCAGCAGCTGGGCAGTAGGGACCTACGAGCAGTACTTC | TRBJ2-7 | TRBV27 | . | .
CASSGSPGQPQHF | TGTGCCAGCAGCGGAAGTCCGGGGCAGCCCCAGCATTTT | TRBJ1-5 | TRBV9 | . | once
CASSVGWPGLEVF | TGTGCCAGCAGCGTCGGTTGGCCAGGGTTGGAAGTCTTC | TRBJ2-1 | TRBV7-9 | . | once
CASSLGAAPNTEAFF | TGTGCCAGCAGCTTGGGGGCGGCTCCGAACACTGAAGCTTTCTTT | TRBJ1-1 | TRBV7-6 | . | .
CASTIAGATDTQYF | TGTGCCAGCACCATAGCGGGAGCCACAGATACGCAGTATTTT | TRBJ2-3 | TRBV6-5 | TRBD2 | .
CASSLERFGNNEQFF | TGTGCCAGCAGCTTGGAGCGGTTCGGGAACAATGAGCAGTTCTTC | TRBJ2-1 | TRBV5-4 | . | .
CASSYVAFTDTQYF | TGTGCCAGCAGTTACGTAGCCTTCACAGATACGCAGTATTTT | TRBJ2-3 | TRBV6-2/TRBV6-3 | . | .
CASSVPLAGAYLAGELFF | TGTGCCAGCAGCGTTCCACTAGCGGGAGCTTATTTGGCCGGGGAGCTGTTTTTT | TRBJ2-2 | TRBV5-6 | TRBD2 | .
CASSVVQGPTDTQYF | TGTGCCAGCAGCGTAGTTCAGGGGCCGACAGATACGCAGTATTTT | TRBJ2-3 | TRBV9 | . | .
CASSMIGSNQPQHF | TGTGCCAGTAGTATGATTGGTTCCAATCAGCCCCAGCATTTT | TRBJ1-5 | TRBV19 | . | .
CATSDGTGGMETQYF | TGTGCCACCAGTGATGGGACAGGGGGCATGGAGACCCAGTACTTC | TRBJ2-5 | TRBV24-1 | TRBD1 | .
CASSALAGTDTQYF | TGTGCCAGCAGCGCACTAGCGGGAACAGATACGCAGTATTTT | TRBJ2-3 | TRBV7-2 | TRBD2 | .
CAIGGTRRTETQYF | TGTGCCATCGGAGGAACTAGACGGACGGAGACCCAGTACTTC | TRBJ2-5 | TRBV6-5 | . | .
CSPRGMNTEAFF | TGCAGTCCACGAGGGATGAACACTGAAGCTTTCTTT | TRBJ1-1 | TRBV20-1 | . | .
CASSISPVGVGEQYF | TGTGCCAGTAGTATCAGCCCAGTGGGAGTGGGGGAGCAGTACTTC | TRBJ2-7 | TRBV19 | . | .
CASSYSNTGHGELFF | TGTGCCAGCAGTTACTCGAATACAGGGCACGGGGAGCTGTTTTTT | TRBJ2-2 | TRBV6-5 | . | once
CASRDGRIPTDTQYF | TGTGCCAGCAGAGACGGGAGAATCCCGACAGATACGCAGTATTTT | TRBJ2-3 | TRBV7-9 | . | .
CATSDPLAYEQYF | TGTGCCACCAGTGATCCCTTAGCTTACGAGCAGTACTTC | TRBJ2-7 | TRBV24-1 | . | once
CAWSPEHNQPQHF | TGTGCCTGGAGCCCAGAGCACAATCAGCCCCAGCATTTT | TRBJ1-5 | TRBV30 | . | .
CASSLALAGVGETQYF | TGCGCCAGCAGCTTGGCGTTAGCGGGAGTTGGAGAGACCCAGTACTTC | TRBJ2-5 | TRBV5-1 | TRBD2 | .
CASSPQGWTDTQYF | TGTGCCAGCAGCCCACAGGGTTGGACAGATACGCAGTATTTT | TRBJ2-3 | TRBV7-6 | . | .
CASSSQGVNTEAFF | TGTGCCAGCAGTTCACAGGGGGTTAACACTGAAGCTTTCTTT | TRBJ1-1 | TRBV28 | TRBD1 | .
CASSLNAGSEQFF | TGTGCCAGCAGCTTAAATGCCGGGTCTGAGCAGTTCTTC | TRBJ2-1 | TRBV7-3 | . | .
CAWEVDGGTEAFF | TGTGCCTGGGAGGTCGACGGAGGCACTGAAGCTTTCTTT | TRBJ1-1 | TRBV30 | . | once
CASWGSGIMNTEAFF | TGTGCCAGCTGGGGGAGTGGGATTATGAACACTGAAGCTTTCTTT | TRBJ1-1 | TRBV12-3/TRBV12-4 | . | .
CASRPRDGFYEQYF | TGTGCCAGCAGGCCTCGGGACGGATTCTACGAGCAGTACTTC | TRBJ2-7 | TRBV27 | . | .
CASSPTRTYEAFF | TGTGCCAGCAGCCCCACTCGGACATATGAAGCTTTCTTT | TRBJ1-1 | TRBV14 | . | .
CASSHSGRPYEQYF | TGTGCCAGCAGTCATAGCGGGAGGCCCTACGAGCAGTACTTC | TRBJ2-7 | TRBV7-9 | TRBD2 | .
CASSIAGQPNTEAFF | TGTGCCAGTAGTATAGCGGGACAGCCAAACACTGAAGCTTTCTTT | TRBJ1-1 | TRBV19 | TRBD1 | .
CASSGAGANQPQHF | TGTGCCAGCAGTGGGGCAGGGGCTAATCAGCCCCAGCATTTT | TRBJ1-5 | TRBV27 | . | .
CASSPDWELNQPQHF | TGTGCCAGCAGTCCCGACTGGGAACTCAATCAGCCCCAGCATTTT | TRBJ1-5 | TRBV6-6 | . | .